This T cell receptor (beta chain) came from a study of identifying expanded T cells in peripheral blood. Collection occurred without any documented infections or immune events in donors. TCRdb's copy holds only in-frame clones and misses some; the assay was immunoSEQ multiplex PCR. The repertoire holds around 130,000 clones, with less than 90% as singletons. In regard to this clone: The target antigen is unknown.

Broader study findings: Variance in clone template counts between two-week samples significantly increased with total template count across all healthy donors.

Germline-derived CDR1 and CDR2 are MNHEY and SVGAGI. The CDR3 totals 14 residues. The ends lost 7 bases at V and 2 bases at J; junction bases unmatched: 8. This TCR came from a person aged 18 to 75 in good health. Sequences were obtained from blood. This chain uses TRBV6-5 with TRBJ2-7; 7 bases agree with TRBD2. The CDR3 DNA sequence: TGTGCCAGCACCTCCCCGGGGGGAACCTACGAGCAGTACTTC. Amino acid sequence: CASTSPGGTYEQYF.